Below, 8 T cell receptor beta chains from the same sample are listed, as sequenced in a study of beta chain features in type 1 diabetes. The investigators reverse transcribed all of the isolated RNA, so they sequenced expressed TCRB transcripts. Profiled with immunoSEQ multiplex PCR; TCRdb holds only in-frame clones, not every one. The data show 550,000 to 850,000 clones, roughly an eighth seen once. Which antigens these TCRs recognize remains unknown. Overall study findings and caveats: TCRB CDR3 length was moderately but significantly reduced in all four CD4+ subsets of Type 1 diabetes patients.

The specimen was naive CD4+ T cells from blood. Receptors were obtained from a man between 18 and 35 years old with type 1 diabetes.

This clone has only a few counts. The chain carries TRBV10-3 and TRBJ2-5; possibly TRBD1 for D (7 bases). Deletions cut 7 bases from V and 7 bases from J, with 19 bases between. In germline, CDR1 is ENHRY, CDR2 SYGVKD. This CDR3 spans 14 amino acids. CDR3 nucleotide sequence: TGTGCCATCACTCCAGGGGGGCCGGCTGCGACCCAGTACTTC. Its protein product is CAITPGGPAATQYF.

The chain couples TRBV6-4 to TRBJ1-6; 8 bases fit TRBD1. Germline CDR1 reads MRHNA; CDR2 reads SNTAGT. V gave up 0 bases and J gave up 10 bases; unmatched junction bases: 5. The CDR3 has 15 residues. The CDR3 DNA sequence: TGTGCCAGCAGTGACTCTGCAGGGGGCTACTCACCCCTCCACTTT. Protein: CASSDSAGGYSPLHF.

The chain employs TRBV10-3 and TRBJ2-3; 10 bases fit TRBD2. The CDR3 covers 13 residues. Trimming took 10 bases from V and 4 from J; bases not matched to a gene: 5. The germline V gene encodes CDR1 ENHRY and CDR2 SYGVKD. CDR3 sequence: CATGLAGADTQYF. In DNA form, the CDR3 reads TGTGCCACCGGCCTAGCGGGGGCAGATACGCAGTATTTT.

This clone was detected only a few times. V usage is TRBV4-1 and J usage is TRBJ1-5; a weak D match, TRBD1 (5 bases). The V and J ends lost 4 bases and 1 base respectively, with 14 bases between them. The CDR3 has 16 residues. The germline V gene encodes CDR1 MGHRA and CDR2 YSYEKL. The CDR3 DNA follows: TGCGCCAGCAGCCTTCAGGGACCTTTGAGCAATCAGCCCCAGCATTTT. Its protein is CASSLQGPLSNQPQHF.

This rearrangement joins TRBV30 to TRBJ1-5, with 10 nucleotides matching TRBD1. Germline V gene data show CDR1 as GTSNPN and CDR2 as SVGIG (reference sequence). After removal of 5 bases from V and 9 bases from J, the junction contained 4 bases not matched to a gene. The CDR3 loop spans 12 amino acids. CDR3 DNA: TGTGCCTGGGGACAGGGGGGTCGGCCCCAGCATTTT. Its translation is CAWGQGGRPQHF. The variable domain in full, completed from reference TRBV30 and TRBJ1-5, reads SQTIHQWPATLVQPVGSPLSLECTVEGTSNPNLYWYRQAAGRGLQLLFYSVGIGQISSEVPQNLSASRPQDRQFILSSKKLLLSDSGFYLCAWGQGGRPQHFGDGTRLSIL.

V gene TRBV27 combines with J gene TRBJ2-1, with TRBD1 matching 9 bases. Germline values: CDR1 MNHEY, CDR2 SMNVEV (reference sequence). This CDR3 has 15 amino acids. V was clipped by 4 bases and J by 7 bases; unmatched bases: 8. DNA of the CDR3: TGTGCCAGCAGTTACAGACAGGGGGTAGGTAATGAGCAGTTCTTC. The encoded protein is CASSYRQGVGNEQFF.

V usage is TRBV10-2 and J usage is TRBJ2-5; D remains ambiguous. CDR1 is WSHSY and CDR2 is SAAADI in the germline V gene. This CDR3 region has 12 residues. V lost 3 bases, J lost 3 bases, and 5 bases lay in between. The DNA of the CDR3 is TGCGCCAGCAGTGAAGATGAAGAGACCCAGTACTTC. Translating gives CASSEDEETQYF.

J is TRBJ2-2 and V is TRBV5-6, with 8 bases identical to TRBD1. V lost 6 bases and J lost 1; bases outside the gene matches: 5. Germline-derived CDR1 and CDR2 are SGHDT and YYEEEE. The CDR3 has 15 residues. The CDR3 bases are TGTGCCAGCAAAAGACAGGGGTGGAACACCGGGGAGCTGTTTTTT. Residues: CASKRQGWNTGELFF.